This paragraph reports one TCR beta chain. The antigen is undetermined. This sample is drawn from a study of radiotherapy plus CTLA-4 blockade in lung cancer. Turning to the study itself: Among patients, roughly 17% showed objective responses, and over 30% had disease control. Study results and caveats: TCR clones of tumor origin grew in blood after radiotherapy plus ipilimumab. Reportedly, early blood T cell clone dynamics best predicted response, with interferon-beta.

Libraries were prepared by immunoSEQ multiplex PCR; TCRdb keeps only in-frame clonotypes and omits some of them. The data show 85,000 to 90,000 clones, about 87% seen once. Ipilimumab-mediated CTLA-4 blockade plus focal radiation was given to patients having chemo-refractory metastatic non-small-cell lung cancer. Germline loops: CDR1 SGHRS, CDR2 YFSETQ. This CDR3 is 15 amino acids long. Trimming at V came to 3 bases and at J to 4 bases, leaving 9 bases not matched to a gene. The material sequenced was peripheral blood, taken from a patient treated with radiotherapy plus ipilimumab. The receptor was isolated from a human donor with non-small cell lung cancer that progressed on radiotherapy plus ipilimumab. The V gene is TRBV5-1, the J gene TRBJ2-7, with 8 bases aligning to TRBD1. CDR3 nucleotides: TGCGCCAGCAGCTCACAAAACAGGGGGACGTACGAGCAGTACTTC. Encoded protein: CASSSQNRGTYEQYF. Filled out from reference TRBV5-1 and TRBJ2-7, the complete variable domain reads KAGVTQTPRYLIKTRGQQVTLSCSPISGHRSVSWYQQTPGQGLQFLFEYFSETQRNKGNFPGRFSGRQFSNSRSEMNVSTLELGDSALYLCASSSQNRGTYEQYFGPGTRLTVT.